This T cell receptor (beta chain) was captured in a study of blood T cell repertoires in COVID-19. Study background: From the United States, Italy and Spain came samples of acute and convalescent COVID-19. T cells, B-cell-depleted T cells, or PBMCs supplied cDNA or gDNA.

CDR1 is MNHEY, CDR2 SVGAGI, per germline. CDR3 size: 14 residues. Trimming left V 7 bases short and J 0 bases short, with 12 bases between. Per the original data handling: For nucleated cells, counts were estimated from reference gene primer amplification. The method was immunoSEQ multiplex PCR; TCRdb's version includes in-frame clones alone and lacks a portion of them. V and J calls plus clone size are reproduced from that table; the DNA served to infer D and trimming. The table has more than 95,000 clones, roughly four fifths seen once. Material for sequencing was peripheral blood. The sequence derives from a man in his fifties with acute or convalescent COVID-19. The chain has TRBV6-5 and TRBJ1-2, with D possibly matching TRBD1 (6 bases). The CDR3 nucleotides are TGTGCCAGCACCGACAGGTTAGCTAACTATGGCTACACCTTC. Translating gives CASTDRLANYGYTF.